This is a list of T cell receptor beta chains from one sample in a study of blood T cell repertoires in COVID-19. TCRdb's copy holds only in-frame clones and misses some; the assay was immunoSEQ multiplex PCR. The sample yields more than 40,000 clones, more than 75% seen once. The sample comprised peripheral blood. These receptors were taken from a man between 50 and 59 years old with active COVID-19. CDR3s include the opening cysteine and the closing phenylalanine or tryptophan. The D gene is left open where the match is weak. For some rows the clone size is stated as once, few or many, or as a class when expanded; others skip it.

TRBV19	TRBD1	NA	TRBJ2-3	CASQPTGSTDTQYF	TGTGCCAGTCAACCGACAGGGAGCACAGATACGCAGTATTTT
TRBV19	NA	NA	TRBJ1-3	CASSTPTGSGNTIYF	TGTGCCAGTAGTACCCCAACAGGTTCTGGAAACACCATATATTTT
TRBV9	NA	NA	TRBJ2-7	CASSVGGSKSYEQYF	TGTGCCAGCAGCGTAGGCGGTAGTAAGTCCTACGAGCAGTACTTC
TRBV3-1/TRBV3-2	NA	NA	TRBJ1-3	CASSQDGPYEGLNTIYF	TGTGCCAGCAGCCAAGATGGCCCTTATGAGGGATTAAACACCATATATTTT
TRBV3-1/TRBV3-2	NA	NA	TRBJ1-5	CASSQGGMGNQPQHF	TGTGCCAGCAGCCAAGGAGGGATGGGCAATCAGCCCCAGCATTTT
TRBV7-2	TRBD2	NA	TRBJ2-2	CASSFKGRDTGELFF	TGTGCCAGCAGCTTTAAGGGGAGGGACACCGGGGAGCTGTTTTTT
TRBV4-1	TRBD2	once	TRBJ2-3	CASSLPERGAGDTQYF	TGCGCCAGCAGCCTCCCGGAGCGGGGGGCCGGAGATACGCAGTATTTT
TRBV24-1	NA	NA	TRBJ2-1	CATRWGVNEQFF	TGTGCCACGAGATGGGGGGTCAATGAGCAGTTCTTC
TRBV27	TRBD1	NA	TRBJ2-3	CASSPLDRGLSTDTQYF	TGTGCCAGCAGTCCGCTTGACAGGGGGCTCAGCACAGATACGCAGTATTTT
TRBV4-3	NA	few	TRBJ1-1	CASSQRQGLQAFF	TGCGCCAGCAGCCAAAGGCAGGGTCTCCAAGCTTTCTTT
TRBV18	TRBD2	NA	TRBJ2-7	CASSPGTNEQYF	TGTGCCAGCTCACCCGGGACTAACGAGCAGTACTTC
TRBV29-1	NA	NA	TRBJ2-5	CSVQEGRWQETQYF	TGCAGCGTTCAAGAGGGGAGGTGGCAAGAGACCCAGTACTTC
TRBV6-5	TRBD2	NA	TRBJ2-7	CASSSAGGGSYEQYF	TGTGCCAGCAGTTCCGCGGGGGGGGGCTCCTACGAGCAGTACTTC
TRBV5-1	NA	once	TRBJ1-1	CASSLARLTNTEAFF	TGCGCCAGCAGCTTGGCCCGCCTAACCAACACTGAAGCTTTCTTT
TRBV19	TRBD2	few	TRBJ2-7	CASSIQGTSLYEQYF	TGTGCCAGTAGCATCCAAGGGACTAGTTTGTACGAGCAGTACTTC
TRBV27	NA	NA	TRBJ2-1	CASSRQTTYNEQFF	TGTGCCAGCAGTAGACAGACGACCTACAATGAGCAGTTCTTC
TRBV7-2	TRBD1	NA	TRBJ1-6	CASSLVGQGNSPLHF	TGTGCCAGCAGCTTAGTAGGACAGGGTAATTCACCCCTCCACTTT
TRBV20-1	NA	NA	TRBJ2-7	CSARLTYEQYF	TGCAGTGCGCGACTGACCTACGAGCAGTACTTC
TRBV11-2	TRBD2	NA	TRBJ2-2	CASSLGLAGGPGGELFF	TGTGCCAGCAGCTTAGGACTAGCGGGAGGGCCCGGCGGGGAGCTGTTTTTT
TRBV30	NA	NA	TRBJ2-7	CAYDSFSYEQYF	TGTGCCTACGACAGCTTCTCCTACGAGCAGTACTTC
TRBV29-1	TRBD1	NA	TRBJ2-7	CSVGPSGQGAYEQYF	TGCAGCGTTGGCCCTTCGGGACAGGGCGCCTACGAGCAGTACTTC
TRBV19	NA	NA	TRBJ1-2	CASSNPQGRGYTF	TGTGCCAGTAGTAACCCCCAGGGGCGTGGCTACACCTTC
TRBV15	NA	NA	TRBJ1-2	CATSRDSRASYYGYTF	TGTGCCACCAGCAGAGATTCGAGGGCATCCTACTATGGCTACACCTTC
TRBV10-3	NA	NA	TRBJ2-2	CAISGVPNTGELFF	TGTGCCATCAGCGGGGTCCCGAACACCGGGGAGCTGTTTTTT
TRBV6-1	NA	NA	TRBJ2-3	CASSEVGGVDTQYF	TGTGCCAGCAGTGAGGTGGGAGGTGTGGATACGCAGTATTTT
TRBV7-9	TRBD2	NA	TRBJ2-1	CASSIRLAGGPRRNEQFF	TGTGCCAGCAGCATTCGACTAGCGGGAGGGCCGAGAAGAAATGAGCAGTTCTTC